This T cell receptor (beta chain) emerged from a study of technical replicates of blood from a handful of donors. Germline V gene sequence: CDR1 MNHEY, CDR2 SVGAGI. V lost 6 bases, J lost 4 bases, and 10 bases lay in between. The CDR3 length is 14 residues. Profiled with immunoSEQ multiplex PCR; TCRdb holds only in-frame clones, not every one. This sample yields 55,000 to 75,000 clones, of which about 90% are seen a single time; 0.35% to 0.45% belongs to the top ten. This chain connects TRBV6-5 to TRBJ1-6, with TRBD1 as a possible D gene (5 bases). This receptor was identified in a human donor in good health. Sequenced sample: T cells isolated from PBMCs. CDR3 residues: CASRPGTYNSPLHF. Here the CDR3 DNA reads TGTGCCAGCAGACCCGGGACTTATAATTCACCCCTCCACTTT.